The 9 T cell receptor beta chains below were found in one sample sequenced in a study of a mutant IDH1 vaccine in newly diagnosed glioma. Generated by immunoSEQ multiplex PCR, the TCRdb table keeps only in-frame clones and is missing some. Among about 56,000 clones, approximately 87% were seen once, and the ten largest hold approximately 1.4%. For these receptors, no antigen is known. The time point is: week 23, last vaccination. The investigators gave 300 ug of mutant IDH1 20-mer peptide in each vaccine dose, together with topical imiquimod. The sequencing here drew on PBMCs, taken from a glioma patient whose treatment included an IDH1 peptide vaccine. All receptors come from a man aged 40-49 years with glioma.

The chain is built from TRBV4-3 and TRBJ2-6; no reliable D call. Trimming pared 5 bases from V and 0 bases from J, leaving 11 bases between. In germline, CDR1 is LGHNA, CDR2 YSLEER. The CDR3 has 16 residues. CDR3 in amino acids: CASSSRIASGANVLTF. As DNA, the CDR3 is TGCGCCAGCAGCTCGCGAATAGCCTCTGGGGCCAACGTCCTGACTTTC.

V gene TRBV7-9 combines with J gene TRBJ2-2; tentative D call: TRBD2 (7 bases). The CDR3 covers 14 residues. V was shortened by 2 bases and J by 7 bases, with 11 bases between the two germline ends. CDR1 SEHNR and CDR2 FQNEAQ come from the germline V gene (reference sequence). CDR3 nucleotides: TGTGCCAGCAGCTTACGGGGGGCTGACGGGGAGCTGTTTTTT. Encoded protein: CASSLRGADGELFF.

V is TRBV5-6 and J is TRBJ2-3; 7 nucleotides line up with TRBD1. With V trimmed by 0 bases and J by 2 bases, 9 bases remained unmatched. The CDR3 sequence is 17 residues long. Germline V gives CDR1 SGHDT, CDR2 YYEEEE. CDR3 protein: CASSLDFGTVVTDTQYF. DNA for the CDR3: TGTGCCAGCAGCTTGGATTTCGGGACAGTGGTCACAGATACGCAGTATTTT.

CDR3 DNA: TGTGCCAGCAGCTGGGGACTAGAGGGTAAAAACATTCAGTACTTC. It translates to CASSWGLEGKNIQYF. The chain is built from TRBV7-2 and TRBJ2-4; 8 bases are a match to TRBD2. The J segment lost 4 bases and the V segment lost 4 bases, leaving 6 bases of the junction unmatched. Germline V gene data show CDR1 as SGHTA and CDR2 as FQGNSA. CDR3 length: 15 residues.

This clone was seen more than once but under ten times. The chain links TRBV7-9 to TRBJ2-3; 15 positions agree with TRBD2. V lost 10 bases to trimming and J lost 2 bases; unmatched junction nucleotides: 16. The CDR3 runs 19 residues. CDR1 is SEHNR and CDR2 is FQNEAQ in the germline V gene (reference sequence). For the CDR3, the DNA is TGTGCCACTAACCCCACTTGGACTAGCGGGGGGGCCTACACAGATACGCAGTATTTT. Encoded protein: CATNPTWTSGGAYTDTQYF.

V is TRBV5-4 and J is TRBJ2-1; the D is unclear. The length of the CDR3 is 15 residues. Germline V gene lookup returns CDR1 SGHNT and CDR2 YYREEE (reference sequence). Between the trimmed V and J ends, which lost 0 bases and 1 base, there was a span of 8 bases. CDR3 coding DNA: TGTGCCAGCAGCTTGGAAAGCCCTTCCTACAATGAGCAGTTCTTC. Amino acid sequence: CASSLESPSYNEQFF. Full variable domain (outside the CDR3, taken from reference TRBV5-4 and TRBJ2-1): ETGVTQSPTHLIKTRGQQVTLRCSSQSGHNTVSWYQQALGQGPQFIFQYYREEENGRGNFPPRFSGLQFPNYSSELNVNALELDDSALYLCASSLESPSYNEQFFGPGTRLTVL.

The sample holds a few counts of this clone. The genes are TRBV11-2 and TRBJ1-5; D ambiguous. V lost 3 bases and J lost 3, with 9 bases in between. CDR1 SGHAT and CDR2 FQNNGV come from the germline V gene. This CDR3 region has 14 residues. CDR3 coding DNA: TGTGCCAGCAGCTTTCCTGGCAACAATCAGCCCCAGCATTTT. Protein product: CASSFPGNNQPQHF.

The chain couples TRBV11-2 to TRBJ2-2; D call uncertain. The V gene lost 2 bases and the J gene lost 4 bases, with 8 bases spanning the gap. Per germline, CDR1 SGHAT and CDR2 FQNNGV. This CDR3 is built from 14 residues. The DNA of the CDR3 is TGTGCCAGCAGCTTACGACCCGCCACCGGGGAGCTGTTTTTT. Its translation is CASSLRPATGELFF.

The chain employs TRBV9 and TRBJ2-1; D is unresolved. Germline V gives CDR1 SGDLS, CDR2 YYNGEE. CDR3 size: 15 residues. V was trimmed by 0 bases and J by 0 bases, leaving 7 bases between them. The CDR3 DNA reads as TGTGCCAGCAGCGTAGGGCCGAGCTCCTACAATGAGCAGTTCTTC. This sequence encodes CASSVGPSSYNEQFF.